This TCR beta chain was captured in a study of blood T cell repertoires in COVID-19. Turning to the study itself: PBMCs, B-cell-depleted T cells, or T cells were the source of the cDNA or gDNA that made up the material.

In the original workflow: Nucleated cell number was recorded as an estimate derived from reference gene primer amplification. This table comes from immunoSEQ multiplex PCR, and its TCRdb copy is limited to in-frame clones, with some not included. V, J and clone size were drawn from that table, and D and trimming were deduced from the DNA. Found here are hundreds of thousands of clones, about 89% of them singletons; the top ten hold over 1.5%. CDR1 is SGHRS, CDR2 YFSETQ, per germline. The V gene end was trimmed by 3 bases and the J gene end by 10 bases; junction bases not matched to a gene: 5. This CDR3 spans 14 amino acids. The participants were between about 18 and 100 years old and came from roughly 24 US areas. The recovered donors of Cohort 3 showed two negative PCRs, clearance, or symptom resolution.

This sequence joins TRBV5-1 and TRBJ1-6, with 9 positions matching TRBD1. The TCR comes from a woman younger than 35 who had recovered from COVID-19. The sample consisted of PBMCs or T cells enriched from blood (not recorded which). The CDR3 protein is CASSSGTGTSPLHF. The DNA for the CDR3 is TGCGCCAGCAGCTCCGGGACAGGGACCTCACCCCTCCACTTT. Supplemented by reference TRBV5-1 and TRBJ1-6, the full variable domain reads KAGVTQTPRYLIKTRGQQVTLSCSPISGHRSVSWYQQTPGQGLQFLFEYFSETQRNKGNFPGRFSGRQFSNSRSEMNVSTLELGDSALYLCASSSGTGTSPLHFGNGTRLTVT.